This TCR beta chain was sequenced during a study of breast tumors, draining lymph nodes, adjacent tissues. General study points: Tumor repertoires ranked between lymph nodes and nontumor tissue in diversity, with V and J gene preferences.

This CDR3 contains 19 residues. V dropped 2 bases and J dropped 0 bases, with 17 bases sitting between them. Many counts were recorded for this clonotype. Its antigen is unidentified. Using its own MiXCR run on the multiplex PCR reads, TCRdb lists one record per CDR3 protein. This sample has 55,000 to 75,000 distinct CDR3 sequences; 40% to 45% occur once, and the top ten carry approximately 8.7%. The sequencing input was breast tumor tissue. This rearrangement joins TRBV12-3 or TRBV12-4 to TRBJ2-6, with D perhaps matching TRBD2 (6 bases). This TCR derives from a female donor with breast cancer. Some clones in this sample may be carry-over from other donors' samples. The CDR3 protein is CASSLSSFRGFSGANVLTF. Here the CDR3 DNA reads TGTGCCAGCAGTTTATCCTCCTTTCGGGGGTTCTCTGGGGCCAACGTCCTGACTTTC.